This entry concerns a single T cell receptor (beta chain). The data were obtained in a study of OX40 agonist ivuxolimab in advanced cancers. The protocol was immunoSEQ multiplex PCR, while the TCRdb copy is restricted to in-frame clones and leaves out a portion. The sample carries just under 85,000 clones, less than 90% recorded once. Sequenced here: CD4+ or CD8+ T cells sorted from blood, sampled in a trial of the OX40 agonist ivuxolimab. The clonotype comes from an adult with an advanced solid tumor such as melanoma, head and neck, liver or kidney cancer.

The CDR3 region has the DNA TGCGCCAGCAGCCCGGAGGGGCTTAATTCACCCCTCCACTTT. Its protein product is CASSPEGLNSPLHF. The genes are TRBV5-1 and TRBJ1-6; D might be TRBD1 (5 bases). The CDR3 extends over 14 amino acids. V dropped 4 bases and J dropped 6 bases, with 11 bases sitting between them. From germline, CDR1 is SGHRS and CDR2 YFSETQ.